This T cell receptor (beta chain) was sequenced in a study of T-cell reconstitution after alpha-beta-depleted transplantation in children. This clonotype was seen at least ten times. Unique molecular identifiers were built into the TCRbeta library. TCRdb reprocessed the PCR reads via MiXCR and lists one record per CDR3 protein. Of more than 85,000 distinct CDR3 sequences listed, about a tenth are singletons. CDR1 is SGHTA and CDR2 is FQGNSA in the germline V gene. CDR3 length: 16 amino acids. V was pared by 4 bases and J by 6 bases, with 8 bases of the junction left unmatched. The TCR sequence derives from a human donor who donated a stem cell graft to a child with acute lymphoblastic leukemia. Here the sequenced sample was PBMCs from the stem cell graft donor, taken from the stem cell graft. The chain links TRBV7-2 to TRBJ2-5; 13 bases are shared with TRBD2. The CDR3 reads CASSWRGLAGVKTQYF. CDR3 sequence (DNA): TGTGCCAGCAGCTGGAGAGGACTAGCGGGGGTAAAGACCCAGTACTTC.